This TCR beta chain was observed in a study of blood T cell repertoires in COVID-19. Across the study: Whether acute or convalescent, the COVID-19 samples came from the United States, Italy and Spain. Sources were T cells, B-cell-depleted T cells, or PBMCs; the material itself was cDNA or gDNA.

Per the study methods: The assay estimated nucleated cells by amplifying reference gene primers. This table comes from immunoSEQ multiplex PCR, and its TCRdb copy is limited to in-frame clones, with some not included. V and J calls and clone size are given by that table; D and trimming were obtained from the DNA. There are around 250,000 clones in the sample; roughly nine tenths occur only once, and 1.5% to 2% lies in the top ten. Trimming stripped 1 base from V and 5 bases from J, with 10 bases between. The germline V gene has CDR1 SGHTA and CDR2 FQGNSA. This CDR3 has 14 residues. The chain links TRBV7-2 to TRBJ2-3; a possible D gene is TRBD1 (5 bases). The sequence was collected from a woman aged 55-70 years who had recovered from COVID-19. The specimen was peripheral blood. The chain's CDR3 is CASSLVGLVDTQYF. The CDR3 region has the DNA TGTGCCAGCAGCTTAGTGGGGCTGGTAGATACGCAGTATTTT.